This T cell receptor (beta chain) was captured in a study of vaccination and CD4 T cells after COVID-19 (dated by TCRdb to between 2021 and 2023). A note on the overall study: Convalescent patients had a positive SARS-CoV-2 result on nasal swab PCR, and of these patients, fewer than ten had mild disease and one had severe disease. The convalescent cohort included six males and four females, with two Hispanic individuals, seven Caucasians, two Asians and one multiracial person. Two doses of either the Pfizer-BioNTech BNT162b2 vaccine (n=8) or the Moderna mRNA-1273 vaccine (n=2) were administered to participants. Post-COVID blood samples from convalescent patients were collected a median of roughly 100 days after diagnosis, with a range of roughly 35 to 180 days. Post-vaccine blood samples were obtained a median of approximately 74 days after the second vaccine dose, with a range of about 12 to 241 days. Overlapping spike peptide pools from SARS-CoV-2 and from the common cold coronaviruses HCoV-NL63, HCoV-OC43 and HCoV-229E were used as culture stimuli. Control cultures used a CEFX viral epitope pool as positive control, an HIV-1 Nef peptide pool as negative control, or no peptide. In roughly eleven COVID-19 convalescent patients and 4 infection-naive healthy vaccine recipients, the spike-specific CD4+ TCR repertoire before mRNA vaccination was compared with the repertoire after mRNA vaccination. Findings and caveats that apply to the study as a whole: Relatively few convalescent patients were included in the study, and early timepoints after natural infection were not analyzed. The median number of SARS-CoV-2-reactive clonotypes rose from 21 after infection to a few dozen after vaccination, but the change was not significant. Nearly all vaccine-specific clones in convalescent patients (304 of 307) were mono-reactive for SARS-CoV-2 spike rather than cross-reactive with common cold coronaviruses. In convalescent patients, a median 86.3% of post-vaccine SARS-CoV-2-reactive clones were detected only after vaccination, suggesting vaccine-specific priming.

The library was built by means of PCR. DNA from cultured CD4+ T cells underwent TCR sequencing with the Oncomine TCR Beta short-read assay at the Johns Hopkins FTIC core. The QIAamp micro DNA kit was used to extract genomic DNA from the cultured CD4+ T cells. Oncomine TCR Beta libraries from cultured CD4+ T cells were pooled with unique dual indexes and sequenced on an Illumina iSeq 100. The paper's data handling went like this. Non-productive sequences were removed, and CDR3s not starting with C, not ending with F or W, or shorter than 7 amino acids were discarded. The MANAFEST web application was used to identify antigen-specific clonotypes by comparing peptide-stimulated wells against reference wells and other culture wells. To be called positive, a clone needed an FDR below 0.05, an odds ratio above 5, and a productive frequency above 0.1% in at least two of three replicate wells. A clonotype was classed as cross-reactive if the clonotype showed significant expansion both in SARS-CoV-2 spike wells and in at least one common cold coronavirus spike condition. Using R version 3.6.1, CDR3 homology was evaluated through Levenshtein distances (stringdist) along with unrooted phylogenetic trees (ape). TCRdb reworked the public reads: Q25 trimming with fastp, MiXCR clone assembly, productive beta chains retained. Duplicate CDR3 protein sequences are folded into a single record with the most common DNA and genes. The V and J calls reflect TCRdb's pipeline rather than the authors' work. The sample includes more than 3,000 distinct CDR3 sequences, with approximately 16% observed a single time. The top ten clones comprise roughly an eighth of the sample.

This clonotype is characterized as medium-sized (0.01 to 0.1%). It lacks a known antigen. Base quality data are lacking; no much larger clone is found one base away. Trimming removed 6 bases from V and 9 bases from J; the gene matches leave 4 bases unexplained. The germline V gene provides CDR1 MNHNS and CDR2 SASEGT. CDR3 length: 14 amino acids, cysteine to phenylalanine. The only DNA kept is the CDR3, 42 bases in frame from the first base. In the paper's terms, the treatment or condition label means: roughly 10-day PBMC culture with coronavirus spike peptide pools or control peptides (ViraFEST assay). To expand antigen-specific T cells with peptide pools and then pick out the expanded clonotypes through TCR sequencing, the study relied on the ViraFEST assay. The positive SARS-CoV-2 PCR tests of the convalescent patients were dated from March to December 2020, before the Alpha, Beta and Delta variants emerged in the United States. PBMCs were cultured at a few million per well in IMDM supplemented with roughly 5% human AB serum and about 10 IU/ml IL-2, with about 11 ug/ml peptide pools added. Half of the culture medium was replaced with fresh IL-2-containing medium on days 3 and 7. Once the cells had been in culture for approximately 10 days, the EasySep CD4+ T cell isolation kit was used to isolate CD4+ T cells by negative selection. PBMCs were separated from whole blood using Ficoll-Paque Plus gradient centrifugation and then either used fresh or cryopreserved at -140C. Each culture condition was generally run in triplicate wells.

The TCR originated in a human donor who had recovered from COVID-19. Material: CD4+ T cells from blood, cultured in vitro. This chain is built from TRBV6-1 and TRBJ1-6, and 11 junction bases match TRBD1. The bases read TGTGCCAGCAGGGGACAGGGGGGTTCTTCACCCCTCCACTTT. Its translation is CASRGQGGSSPLHF.